Listed here is a single TCR beta chain. Its matching antigen is unknown. This entry is derived from a study of T cell responses to AZD1222 COVID-19 vaccine. General study points: CD4 TCRs covered the whole spike, strongest at regions 160-218 and 743-854. Two AZD1222 doses significantly raised spike-specific TCR breadth and depth over controls. Donors were largely white British and mainly female; clonal diversity was possibly underestimated.

Germline lookup yields CDR1 LNHDA and CDR2 SQIVND (reference sequence). The CDR3 sequence is 14 residues long. V shed 6 bases, J shed 0 bases, and the junction held 4 bases outside the gene matches. Only in-frame clones appear in the TCRdb table, and some are missing; sequencing was by immunoSEQ multiplex PCR. The data show about 120,000 clones, with about 89% seen just once and 4% to 5% held by the top ten. This rearrangement joins TRBV19 to TRBJ1-1, with 7 bases matching TRBD1. This specimen consisted of peripheral blood, obtained on day 0 of AZD1222 vaccination. The sequence was collected from an adult in good health. The CDR3 loop is CASSAGQMNTEAFF. For the CDR3, the DNA is TGTGCCAGTAGCGCGGGACAGATGAACACTGAAGCTTTCTTT. The full variable domain, with the rest looked up from reference TRBV19 and TRBJ1-1, is DGGITQSPKYLFRKEGQNVTLSCEQNLNHDAMYWYRQDPGQGLRLIYYSQIVNDFQKGDIAEGYSVSREKKESFPLTVTSAQKNPTAFYLCASSAGQMNTEAFFGQGTRLTVV.